These T cell receptor beta chains were read from a single sample in a study of T cell repertoires in cytomegalovirus infection. TCRdb independently ran MiXCR on the reads; one entry per CDR3 protein. Found here are 110,000 to 150,000 distinct CDR3 sequences, roughly 6% of them singletons; the top ten hold under 20%. The specimen sequenced was PBMCs. Every receptor here comes from a human donor in good health (CMV status not recorded). Some clones in this sample may be carry-over from other donors' samples. Each CDR3 is given with its conserved first and last residue. D genes are given only for firm matches. The size of a clone is reported for some rows only, either as once, few or many, or as a class for expanded clones.

d_call clone_size j_call v_call cdr3_nt cdr3_aa
NA NA TRBJ2-2 TRBV7-9 TGTGCCAGCCGCCCCTTGACCGCCGGGGAGCTGTTTTTT CASRPLTAGELFF
TRBD1 few TRBJ2-7 TRBV5-1 TGCGCCAGCAGCCGGGGACAGGTCTCCGACGAGCAGTACTTC CASSRGQVSDEQYF
TRBD1 many TRBJ1-1 TRBV7-8 TGTGCCAGCAGCTTAGATTGGCGGGGGACAGGGGCGAACACTGAAGCTTTCTTT CASSLDWRGTGANTEAFF
NA few TRBJ1-6 TRBV5-4 TGTGCCAGCAGCGAGGACGCGGGGGCCTATAATTCACCCCTCCACTTT CASSEDAGAYNSPLHF
NA many TRBJ2-3 TRBV7-2 TGTGCCAGCAGCTTAGGGTGGGTCACAGATACGCAGTATTTT CASSLGWVTDTQYF
NA NA TRBJ2-7 TRBV19 TGTGCCAGTAGCCCCGGGGCCAGCACCTACGAGCAGTACTTC CASSPGASTYEQYF
NA many TRBJ1-2 TRBV29-1 TGCAGCGTTGAAGGCCCACGTACGGCTAACTATGGCTACACCTTC CSVEGPRTANYGYTF
NA NA TRBJ2-5 TRBV19 TGTGCCAGTAGTCGATATGAGACCCAGTACTTC CASSRYETQYF
TRBD1 many TRBJ1-5 TRBV23-1 TGCGCCCCCAAAAGTTTAACCGGGACAGAAAATCAGCCCCAGCATTTT CAPKSLTGTENQPQHF
TRBD2 many TRBJ2-3 TRBV7-3 TGTGCCAGCAGCTCGCTAGCGGGGAAGGCGGATACGCAGTATTTT CASSSLAGKADTQYF
TRBD2 many TRBJ2-1 TRBV7-7 TGTGCCAGCAGCTTCGCTCTGGGGAGGGTCAATGAGCAGTTCTTC CASSFALGRVNEQFF
NA NA TRBJ2-7 TRBV20-1 TGCAGTGCGGGAAATCCGAGAGAGCAGTACTTC CSAGNPREQYF
NA many TRBJ1-2 TRBV7-2 TGTGCCAGCAGCTTAGCGCGGCCAGGGAGGTCCCCCTATGGCTACACCTTC CASSLARPGRSPYGYTF
NA few TRBJ1-1 TRBV10-3 TGTGCCATCAAAGGAGGGGTGTTCGACCTGAACACTGAAGCTTTCTTT CAIKGGVFDLNTEAFF
TRBD1 NA TRBJ1-2 TRBV28 TGTGCCAGCAACCCGCGGGACAGTGACTATGGCTACACCTTC CASNPRDSDYGYTF
NA many TRBJ2-3 TRBV5-1 TGCGCCAGCAGCCCGAGAAGATCTAGCACAGATACGCAGTATTTT CASSPRRSSTDTQYF
TRBD2 few TRBJ2-2 TRBV5-1 TGCGCCAGCAGCTTCTATTCTAGCGGGGGGCCACAGGCCGGGGAGCTGTTTTTT CASSFYSSGGPQAGELFF
TRBD1 many TRBJ1-2 TRBV7-9 TGTGCCAGCAGCATCGGGACAGGGGGACCGTATGGCTACACCTTC CASSIGTGGPYGYTF
NA many TRBJ2-6 TRBV7-6 TGTGCCAGCAGCCCCGAAGGACTCTCGGGGGCCAACGTCCTGACTTTC CASSPEGLSGANVLTF
NA many TRBJ1-3 TRBV20-1 TGCAGTGCTACACTCAACAGGCTTGGAAACACCATATATTTT CSATLNRLGNTIYF
NA many TRBJ2-6 TRBV4-3 TGCGCCAGCAGCCAAGATACGACCGAGGTGGTGGGGGCCAACGTCCTGACTTTC CASSQDTTEVVGANVLTF
NA NA TRBJ1-2 TRBV2 TGTGCCAGCAGTGAAGCGGCGGGACTTTCCTATGGCTACACCTTC CASSEAAGLSYGYTF
NA few TRBJ1-2 TRBV12-3/TRBV12-4 TGTGCCAGCGGGGACTACTATGGCTACACCTTC CASGDYYGYTF
TRBD2 many TRBJ2-3 TRBV7-2 TGTGCCAGCAGCTTGCTAACGACTCTAGCGGGGGGGCTGGGGGATACGCAGTATTTT CASSLLTTLAGGLGDTQYF
NA few TRBJ2-3 TRBV3-1 TGTGCCAGCAGCCAAGAGTGGACAGATACGCAGTATTTT CASSQEWTDTQYF
TRBD1 NA TRBJ1-2 TRBV28 TGTGCCAGCAGTCGAGACAGGGCAGCCTATGGCTACACCTTC CASSRDRAAYGYTF
NA many TRBJ1-3 TRBV7-2 TGTGCCAGCAGCTTAAACCGGGTGGCCTCTGGAAACACCATATATTTT CASSLNRVASGNTIYF
TRBD2 few TRBJ2-5 TRBV20-1 TGCAGTGCTAGCACCGCGGGGGGCCAAGAGACCCAGTACTTC CSASTAGGQETQYF
NA few TRBJ2-7 TRBV28 TGTGCCAGCAGGCGACAGCTCACCTACGAGCAGTACTTC CASRRQLTYEQYF
NA few TRBJ2-3 TRBV9 TGTGCCAGCAGCGCCGGGACCTCAGATACGCAGTATTTT CASSAGTSDTQYF
NA many TRBJ2-3 TRBV27 TGTGCCAGCAGTTATGGCTCGCAGAGCACAGATACGCAGTATTTT CASSYGSQSTDTQYF
NA many TRBJ1-2 TRBV12-3/TRBV12-4 TGTGCCAGCAGTCTTACGGCGACAGGACGCTATGGCTACACCTTC CASSLTATGRYGYTF
NA many TRBJ1-5 TRBV7-8 TGTGCCAGCAGCTTGACAGAGAATAGCAATCAGCCCCAGCATTTT CASSLTENSNQPQHF
NA many TRBJ2-3 TRBV2 TGTGCCAGCAAAAAAATCCTAGAGGCGCAGTATTTT CASKKILEAQYF
NA NA TRBJ1-1 TRBV19 TGTGCCAGTAGTATAGAGAGGGCACAAACCGAGGAGGCTTTCTTT CASSIERAQTEEAFF
TRBD1 few TRBJ1-2 TRBV2 TGTGCCAGCCCCCAGGGGGGGAACTATGGCTACACCTTC CASPQGGNYGYTF
TRBD2 many TRBJ2-1 TRBV7-2 TGTGCCAGCAGCAGCCGACTAGCGGGGGGGCTGGGTGAGCAGTTCTTC CASSSRLAGGLGEQFF
NA many TRBJ1-6 TRBV7-2 TGTGCCAGCAGCTTTGGGCGTAATAATTCACCCCTCCACTTT CASSFGRNNSPLHF
NA many TRBJ2-3 TRBV12-3/TRBV12-4 TGTGCCAGCAGCTCGACCACAGATACGCAGTATTTT CASSSTTDTQYF
NA few TRBJ2-1 TRBV6-5 TGTGCCAGCAGTTATGGGGTAGAGCAGTTCTTC CASSYGVEQFF
NA many TRBJ2-3 TRBV27 TGTGCCAGCAGGGTCGGGGCCACAGATACGCAGTATTTT CASRVGATDTQYF
TRBD2 few TRBJ2-3 TRBV11-2 TGTGCCAGCAGCTTTGACGGGGGGGCCCTCACAGATACGCAGTATTTT CASSFDGGALTDTQYF